This TCR beta chain was recorded in a study of T cells in women clearing cervical HPV infection. Findings of the study overall: Repertoire richness, not evenness, was significantly elevated in CIN3+ cases versus controls. T-cell numbers per sample were unknown and may explain richness differences.

Method: immunoSEQ multiplex PCR; TCRdb's copy keeps in-frame clones and lacks some. Its listing shows about 22,000 clones. Cervical HPV DNA detected by MY09/MY11 PCR, typed by dot-blot. With regard to this clone: Its antigen is currently unknown. Sequencing ends 3 residues short of the CDR3 end; the germline J gene provides the rest.

The CDR3 is 14 amino acids. Germline V CDR1 and CDR2: SSHAT, FNYEAQ (reference sequence). The source material was blood buffy coat. This receptor was obtained from a woman between 18 and 69 years old with a cervical HPV16 infection that either progressed to CIN3+ or cleared (not recorded which). The V gene is TRBV7-7, the J gene TRBJ1-1; TRBD1 matches 9 bases. The chain's CDR3 is CASSQIDRGDQAFF. The covered CDR3 bases are TGTGCCAGCAGCCAAATCGACAGGGGGGATCAA.